This section outlines one TCR beta chain sequence together with its context. The target of this receptor is not known. No base-level quality is on record; no much larger clone is a single base apart. This record belongs to a study of cytomegalovirus exposure and HLA in healthy donors (dated by TCRdb to 2015 to 2018). Background for the entire study: An earlier analysis of more than 550 of the donors reported approximately 260 Gb of sequence data and 117 million unique TCR beta sequences obtained from around 170 million T cells. The study used immunosequencing to profile the T cell repertoires of under 700 subjects and linked those repertoires to cytomegalovirus serostatus. The later analysis used no new phenotypic data to find candidate immune exposures, relying instead on TCR beta sequences and their occurrence across donors. Typing coverage varied by locus: about 620-630 donors for A, B, C, DRB1 and DQB1; under 550 for DQA1; around 610 for DPA1; 450 to 480 for DPB1. Among 398 genotyped donors of the cohort, an average of 235,054 unique TCR beta nucleotide sequences were sequenced per donor, roughly a sixth of them non-productive. Donor age, sex, ethnicity and CMV serostatus were collected together with the repertoire data. Around 320 gigabases of sequencing data and approximately 85 million unique TCR sequences were included in an early release covering about 620 HLA-typed donors. A separate validation cohort of approximately 130 different subjects was used in addition to the roughly 670-subject first cohort. Both class I and class II loci were covered by HLA typing, at four-digit resolution. The aim of the study was to test whether cataloging public T cell receptors could identify signatures of past pathogen exposure. The study combined high-throughput TCR immunosequencing, statistical association of individual TCRs with disease status, and machine learning to predict cytomegalovirus infection status. In a later genetic analysis, genome-wide SNP genotypes for about 65% of the 666 donors were used, and that subset was treated as a discovery cohort. In an earlier analysis of more than 550 of the donors, high-throughput TCR beta sequencing was used to judge whether each TCR beta V gene segment behaved as functional or pseudogenic. To study patterns of TCR occurrence, a later analysis re-analyzed previously published TCR beta repertoires from 650 to 750 donors and added high-resolution HLA genotyping. Four to six DR-DQ haplotypes were handled as single units for association and clustering, since linkage in the cohort was strong. Among the approximately 400 genotyped donors, roughly 80% belonged to the genetic ancestry cluster associated with self-reported Caucasian donors. All discovery cohort repertoires had been generated using a single sequencing platform. On the study overall, not on this receptor specifically: Some IMGT-functional V segments, including TRBV6-2 and TRBV6-3, could not be distinguished by the 87-base-pair reads and were therefore excluded. In a later analysis, HLA-associated TCR beta chains showed more clonal expansion and lower generation probabilities than non-associated chains that were equally common. In a later analysis, some 17,000 TCR beta sequences were associated with specific HLA alleles at a false discovery rate of 0.05. The presence/absence analyses assumed that sequencing depth was roughly uniform across donors, and that assumption may not be true. The cohort was sequenced for TCR beta chains only, and without alpha or paired-chain data the features that could be detected were limited. A later analysis reported that several top co-occurrence clusters appeared linked to parvovirus B19, influenza, CMV and Epstein-Barr virus. Linkage disequilibrium might explain the correlated functional status among segregating V segments, but an unknown experimental factor could not be excluded. A later genetic analysis associated a missense DCLRE1C variant with V-gene and J-gene trimming of TCR beta chains, and an independent cohort replicated the association. A cluster of highly shared sequence variants was judged likely to represent a technical artifact of the sequencing pipeline. HLA typing was unavailable for some donors at each locus, so association tests used only the typed subset. The study listed over 150 TCR beta chains as associated with cytomegalovirus. Compared with the roughly 600-donor mean, donors in an Asian-associated ancestry cluster had fewer N-insertions in productive TCRs, according to a later genetic analysis. A few of the identified cytomegalovirus-associated TCR beta chains were confirmed in vitro to be specific for cytomegalovirus antigens. Immune exposure information for the cohort was limited to CMV serostatus. An earlier analysis of approximately 530 of the donors showed that most TCR beta V segments appeared in productive rearrangements either about 87% or about 30% of the time, which broadly matched IMGT annotations. The authors suggested that the approach could potentially be extended to other disease states and immunological phenotypes. The earlier analysis of some 540 of the donors excluded 15 to 20 rarely observed V segments, including chromosome 9 orphons, because counts were too low. A further reported finding was that TCR beta sequences accurately predicted the HLA-A and HLA-B alleles for most subjects in the first cohort. Cytomegalovirus status was reported to be diagnosed by the classifier with high specificity and sensitivity in both the original and validation cohorts. In a later analysis, TCR association rates were found to vary across HLA loci, with the most associated TCRs seen for DRB1 alleles and the fewest for HLA-C alleles. A later analysis found that most CMV-associated TCR beta chains appeared HLA-restricted, with HLA associations seemingly driven largely by CMV exposure. When HLA alleles, especially DR and DQ, strongly co-occurred, attributing TCR associations to individual alleles was difficult. While some public TCRs were present in many individuals, most TCR sequences turned up only very rarely across donors.

The cohort comprised more than 550 healthy bone marrow donors. At the time of sampling, all cohort members were nominally healthy, though unrecorded immune exposures were likely present. The donor tested CMV seronegative and was one of the 352 seronegative cohort members. A peripheral blood sample was collected from each donor, and TCR beta sequencing was performed on peripheral blood mononuclear cells. Genomic DNA was extracted from the blood cell samples with the Qiagen DNeasy Blood Extraction Kit. The germline V gene sets CDR1 to LGHNA and CDR2 to YSLEER. The CDR3 starts with the cysteine, ends with the phenylalanine, and has 13 residues. Of all the DNA, just the CDR3 is kept, 39 bases in frame from base 1. Trimming takes 0 bases from V and 6 bases from J, and the germline ends sit 9 bases apart. The library relied on the immunoSEQ multiplex PCR assay. For the multiplex PCR, a mixture combining 60 forward primers for TCR Vbeta segments and 13 reverse primers for TCR Jbeta segments was used. The CDR3 region of rearranged TCR beta genes was amplified from genomic DNA with a multiplex PCR assay. The amplified TCR beta libraries were sequenced on the Illumina HiSeq System as 87-base-pair reads. Under the source paper's analysis protocol: A later analysis tallied 70 million to 100 million unique TCR beta chains across the 550 to 850 repertoires, and about 12 million of those chains were shared by two or more donors. Raw reads were error-corrected and collapsed into unique sequences by a nearest-neighbor algorithm in which closely related sequences were merged to remove PCR and sequencing errors. Alignment of CDR3 sequences to IMGT reference sequences was used to assign V, D and J gene segments. Each retained sequence needed at least a six-nucleotide match to both a V gene segment and a J gene segment. Rearrangements were called productive when the CDR3 lacked stop codons and stayed in frame with V and J; all others were non-productive. Following IMGT convention, CDR3 was defined as the stretch from the second conserved V-encoded cysteine to the conserved J-encoded phenylalanine. The earlier analysis of 587 of the donors excluded any sequence lacking an unambiguous match to a single V gene segment. An earlier analysis of 587 of the donors classified V segments as functional when productive rearrangements were above 56.7% and as segregating when the standard deviation between donors was above 5%. A statistical classification framework was built for diagnosing cytomegalovirus status from the catalog of TCR beta chain sequences. A later analysis assigned V and J genes by comparing TCR nucleotide sequences with IMGT/GENE-DB human TR gene sequences. Using the TCRdist pipeline, a later analysis assigned CDR3 sequences along with most-parsimonious VDJ recombination scenarios. In a later analysis, every TCR beta chain was defined by the combination of its CDR3 amino acid sequence and its V-gene family, and reads without a unique V-gene family were dropped. A later analysis removed several hundred highly shared, low-generation-probability nucleotide sequences to deal with suspected cross-contamination and a sequencing artifact. In a later analysis, a clonal expansion index was calculated for each public chain from normalized within-repertoire ranks of inferred template counts. A later analysis computed generation probabilities with a VDJ recombination model fitted to out-of-frame rearrangements, and checked the results against IGoR. Hypergeometric tests were used in a later analysis to score TCR-TCR, TCR-HLA and TCR-CMV co-occurrence, with a repertoire-size bias correction applied to the TCR pairs. False discovery rates were estimated in a later analysis by permuting HLA or CMV assignments 20 times. In a later analysis, co-occurring TCRs were grouped using DBSCAN, with TCRdist sequence similarity added in when clustering inside HLA-allele-positive subsets. Co-occurrence clustering excluded repertoires with fewer than 30,000 or more than 120,000 public chains, plus five with anomalous nucleotide sharing. In TCRdb, the immuneACCESS table is reduced to in-frame sequences with V and J assigned. These tables do not hold every clone; where another copy was compared, an unresolved V gene accounts for under half, and the others remain unexplained. The V and J calls and the clone size are those of that table, but D and trimming were determined from the DNA. Here the sample has 150,000 to 200,000 clones; about 84% occur a single time. The ten largest clonotypes hold about 4.9% of the sample.

This sequence originates from a man between 18 and 29 years old in good health and CMV-seronegative. The sample taken for sequencing was PBMCs. The sequence is built from TRBV4-3 and TRBJ2-7; the D gene assignment is ambiguous. Here is the DNA: TGCGCCAGCAGCCAAGAAGGAGACCTCGAGCAGTACTTC. Its translation is CASSQEGDLEQYF.